These 3 T cell receptor beta chains share one sample of origin, sequenced in a study of T cells in localized non-small cell lung cancer. Clones were sequenced by immunoSEQ multiplex PCR, and TCRdb holds only the in-frame ones, with some missing. The data contain approximately 4,600 clones, over 25% of them singletons. Sequenced here: lung tumor tissue, sampled before any cancer treatment. The receptor source for this set is a man aged 35 to 69 with stage II lung adenocarcinoma.

The rearrangement links TRBV11-3 to TRBJ2-5; maybe TRBD2 (5 bases). The length of the CDR3 is 15 residues. Germline CDR1 SGHNT, CDR2 YENEEA. Trimming shortened V by 3 bases and J by 0 bases, and 11 bases separated the two germline ends. The CDR3 region has the DNA TGTGCCAGCAGCTTGAAATCGGGGTACCAAGAGACCCAGTACTTC. This codes for CASSLKSGYQETQYF.

This clone was detected ten times or more. This sequence joins TRBV6-8 and TRBJ1-2; D uncertain. V lost 4 bases, J lost 2 bases, and 14 bases lay in between. CDR3 length: 15 residues. The V gene's germline CDR1 is MNHGY and CDR2 SAAAGT. In DNA form, the CDR3 reads TGTGCCAGCAGTTTATCGTGGGAATCCAACTATGGCTACACCTTC. This gives the protein CASSLSWESNYGYTF.

This chain joins TRBV28 and TRBJ1-5; D might be TRBD1 (5 bases). Trimming cost V 5 bases and J 2 bases, with 13 bases left between them. The CDR3 contains 15 residues. The V gene's germline CDR1 is MDHEN and CDR2 SYDVKM. In nucleotides, the CDR3 is TGTGCCAGCAGTGTCGGGGGAGTGGGCAATCAGCCCCAGCATTTT. As protein: CASSVGGVGNQPQHF. The variable domain in full, completed from reference TRBV28 and TRBJ1-5, reads DVKVTQSSRYLVKRTGEKVFLECVQDMDHENMFWYRQDPGLGLRLIYFSYDVKMKEKGDIPEGYSVSREKKERFSLILESASTNQTSMYLCASSVGGVGNQPQHFGDGTRLSIL.